This T cell receptor beta chain was identified in a study of blood T cell repertoires in COVID-19. Study overall: Sources were T cells, B-cell-depleted T cells, or PBMCs; the material itself was cDNA or gDNA.

CDR3 length: 13 residues. Germline V CDR1 and CDR2: MNHEY, SVGAGI. V lost 5 bases and J 5 bases, leaving 13 bases between the germline ends. The assay was immunoSEQ multiplex PCR, and TCRdb's table has in-frame clones only and misses some. The repertoire holds 100,000 to 150,000 clones, with around 82% as singletons. The gene calls are TRBV6-5 and TRBJ2-7; perhaps TRBD1 as D (7 bases). The receptor comes from a man aged 30 to 45 with COVID-19, enrolled during active disease. Material for sequencing was peripheral blood. The CDR3 nucleotides are TGTGCCAGCAGTCCAGGGGGAGGTCACGAGCAGTACTTC. Amino acid sequence: CASSPGGGHEQYF.